These T cell receptor beta chains were read from a single sample in a study of glioma-infiltrating T cells. TCRdb itself ran the multiplex PCR reads through MiXCR, one entry per CDR3 protein. Among 170,000 or so distinct CDR3 sequences listed, roughly 45% were seen once. The sample was glioma tissue, nonneoplastic brain tissue, or PBMCs (not recorded which). The receptors come from a human donor with low-grade glioma or glioblastoma, undergoing nonglioma brain surgery, or in good health (not recorded which). Each CDR3 is given with its conserved first and last residue. The D gene is left open where the match is weak. A clone size is listed for some rows: how often the clone was seen (once, few, many), or a class if it is expanded.

cdr3_aa: CASSESVRLAGNTIYF
cdr3_nt: TGTGCCAGCAGTGAAAGCGTCAGGCTAGCGGGAAACACCATATATTTT
clone_size: .
j_call: TRBJ1-3
v_call: TRBV2
d_call: .

cdr3_aa: CASTPGHNIYEQYF
cdr3_nt: TGTGCCAGCACACCGGGACATAATATCTACGAGCAGTACTTC
clone_size: .
j_call: TRBJ2-7
v_call: TRBV6-6
d_call: .

cdr3_aa: CASSQRPEPTQYF
cdr3_nt: TGTGCCAGCAGCCAGCGGCCCGAGCCTACGCAGTATTTT
clone_size: many
j_call: TRBJ2-3
v_call: TRBV7-2
d_call: .

cdr3_aa: CARSLDTGIDQPEHF
cdr3_nt: TGCGCCCGCAGCTTGGATACAGGGATCGATCAGCCCGAGCATTTT
clone_size: .
j_call: TRBJ1-5
v_call: TRBV5-1
d_call: .

cdr3_aa: CASSSHSNQPQHF
cdr3_nt: TGTGCCAGCAGCTCACATAGCAATCAGCCCCAGCATTTT
clone_size: medium-sized
j_call: TRBJ1-5
v_call: TRBV7-9
d_call: .

cdr3_aa: CASHEVTMQPQHF
cdr3_nt: TGTGCCAGTCACGAAGTCACAATGCAGCCCCAGCATTTT
clone_size: many
j_call: TRBJ1-5
v_call: TRBV2
d_call: .

cdr3_aa: CSARVRGQYKDTQYF
cdr3_nt: TGCAGTGCTAGAGTCCGGGGACAATACAAAGATACGCAGTATTTT
clone_size: .
j_call: TRBJ2-3
v_call: TRBV20-1
d_call: .

cdr3_aa: CASSSTIGFTGELFF
cdr3_nt: TGTGCCAGCAGTTCAACTATCGGGTTCACCGGGGAGCTGTTTTTT
clone_size: .
j_call: TRBJ2-2
v_call: TRBV28
d_call: .

cdr3_aa: CASSLGGENTEAFF
cdr3_nt: TGCGCCAGCAGCTTGGGAGGGGAGAACACTGAAGCTTTCTTT
clone_size: .
j_call: TRBJ1-1
v_call: TRBV5-1
d_call: .

cdr3_aa: CASKPTPATNEKLFF
cdr3_nt: TGTGCCAGCAAGCCGACCCCAGCAACTAATGAAAAACTGTTTTTT
clone_size: few
j_call: TRBJ1-4
v_call: TRBV28
d_call: .

cdr3_aa: CASSFPRSGGNNEQFF
cdr3_nt: TGTGCCAGCAGTTTCCCCAGGTCGGGAGGGAACAATGAGCAGTTCTTC
clone_size: many
j_call: TRBJ2-1
v_call: TRBV28
d_call: TRBD2

cdr3_aa: CASSLGAWGTEAFF
cdr3_nt: TGTGCCAGCAGCTTAGGTGCCTGGGGCACTGAAGCTTTCTTT
clone_size: .
j_call: TRBJ1-1
v_call: TRBV5-4
d_call: .

cdr3_aa: CSVDSGRPGGRGYTF
cdr3_nt: TGCAGCGTTGATTCGGGCAGGCCGGGGGGGCGCGGATACACCTTC
clone_size: .
j_call: TRBJ1-2
v_call: TRBV20-1
d_call: .

cdr3_aa: CASSLSFYEQYF
cdr3_nt: TGTGCCAGCAGTCTTTCATTCTACGAGCAGTACTTC
clone_size: many
j_call: TRBJ2-7
v_call: TRBV28
d_call: .

cdr3_aa: CASSLDGIQETQYF
cdr3_nt: TGCGCCAGCAGCTTGGACGGGATACAAGAGACCCAGTACTTC
clone_size: few
j_call: TRBJ2-5
v_call: TRBV5-1
d_call: .

cdr3_aa: CASRYRARYEQYF
cdr3_nt: TGTGCCAGCAGATACAGGGCACGATACGAGCAGTACTTC
clone_size: few
j_call: TRBJ2-7
v_call: TRBV5-8
d_call: .

cdr3_aa: CASSYSIFSPTWGPQHF
cdr3_nt: TGTGCCAGCAGTTACTCGATATTTAGTCCCACATGGGGGCCCCAGCATTTT
clone_size: many
j_call: TRBJ1-5
v_call: TRBV6-2/TRBV6-3
d_call: .

cdr3_aa: CASSPKVVSDTQYF
cdr3_nt: TGTGCCAGCAGCCCCAAGGTAGTGTCAGATACGCAGTATTTT
clone_size: .
j_call: TRBJ2-3
v_call: TRBV5-4
d_call: .

cdr3_aa: CASSPGLVMSQETQYF
cdr3_nt: TGCGCCAGCAGCCCCGGGCTAGTTATGAGCCAAGAGACCCAGTACTTC
clone_size: .
j_call: TRBJ2-5
v_call: TRBV4-1
d_call: .

cdr3_aa: CASGLGQSYEQYF
cdr3_nt: TGTGCTAGTGGTTTGGGACAGTCCTACGAGCAGTACTTC
clone_size: .
j_call: TRBJ2-7
v_call: TRBV12-5
d_call: .

cdr3_aa: CASSLRQLGDTQYF
cdr3_nt: TGTGCCAGCAGCTTAAGACAGCTGGGAGATACGCAGTATTTT
clone_size: few
j_call: TRBJ2-3
v_call: TRBV7-3
d_call: .

cdr3_aa: CAISERTILAKNIQYF
cdr3_nt: TGTGCCATCAGTGAAAGGACTATCCTAGCCAAAAACATTCAGTACTTC
clone_size: few
j_call: TRBJ2-4
v_call: TRBV10-3
d_call: .

cdr3_aa: CASTVMTEAFF
cdr3_nt: TGTGCCAGCACCGTTATGACAGAAGCTTTCTTT
clone_size: many
j_call: TRBJ1-1
v_call: TRBV2
d_call: .

cdr3_aa: CASSRKLGETQYF
cdr3_nt: TGTGCCAGCAGTAGAAAGCTAGGAGAGACCCAGTACTTC
clone_size: many
j_call: TRBJ2-5
v_call: TRBV28
d_call: .